This entry describes one T cell receptor beta chain. Antigen specificity is unknown. Sequencing was performed with immunoSEQ multiplex PCR; in TCRdb, only in-frame clones are kept and a portion is missing. The sample shows some 42,000 clones, 65% to 85% of them seen only once. These data are taken from a study of OX40 agonist ivuxolimab in advanced cancers. Study-wide background: Cancers in dose escalation were hepatocellular, melanoma, renal cell and head and neck. Study-wide findings and caveats: CD4+ and CD8+ T cells in blood underwent clonal expansion by week 6 at 0.1 to 3.0 mg/kg.

This CDR3 has 11 residues. CDR1 LNHDA and CDR2 SQIVND come from the germline V gene (reference sequence). With 3 bases removed from V and 8 bases from J, the gap between germline ends came to 5 bases. The V call is TRBV19, the J call TRBJ2-1; the D is unclear. The source material was CD4+ or CD8+ T cells sorted from blood, sampled in a trial of the OX40 agonist ivuxolimab. This sequence originates from an adult with an advanced solid tumor such as melanoma, head and neck, liver or kidney cancer. This chain's CDR3 is CASSIFDEQFF. CDR3 nucleotides: TGTGCCAGTAGTATTTTCGATGAGCAGTTCTTC.